This T cell receptor (beta chain) was documented in a study of blood T cells in healthy people across ages. Across the whole study: The capture of about one barcoded beta molecule per two T cells was achieved by template switching.

Healthy Caucasian individuals from Russia aged roughly 6 to 90 were enrolled as donors. Combining a sample-barcoded 5' primer with a J-beta primer mix, a second PCR ran for roughly 7 to 12 cycles. TCRdb analysed the 5' RACE reads with MiXCR anew, one entry per CDR3 protein. This table has around 620,000 distinct CDR3 sequences, approximately 27% appearing once. V shed 4 bases and J shed 4 bases, with 11 bases lying between them. This CDR3 comprises 14 residues. The chain recombines TRBV12-3 or TRBV12-4 with TRBJ1-3; maybe TRBD1 (5 bases). Sequencing was performed on blood. The origin of this receptor is a woman in her 70s in good health. The CDR3 loop is CASSSGPGGNTIYF. DNA of the CDR3: TGTGCCAGCAGTTCAGGGCCCGGGGGAAACACCATATATTTT.